Detailed here is one T cell receptor (beta chain). V lost 6 bases to trimming and J lost 10 bases, with 15 bases between them. Germline V CDR1 and CDR2: DFQATT, SNEGSKA (reference sequence). This CDR3 comprises 11 residues. Measured with immunoSEQ multiplex PCR; TCRdb has only the in-frame clones, and not every one. This repertoire shows some 110,000 clones, roughly 89% found once; its top ten account for more than 4%. The sample belongs to a study of blood T cell repertoires in COVID-19. Whole-study context: Specimens from acute and convalescent COVID-19 originated in the United States, Italy and Spain.

The sequencing sample was made of peripheral blood. The chain links TRBV20-1 to TRBJ1-1, with D perhaps TRBD1 (5 bases). The receptor was derived from a man aged 40-49 years with acute or convalescent COVID-19. The CDR3 DNA reads as TGCAGTGCCAGGGTAGGGTATGCAGCTTTCTTT. Translating it yields CSARVGYAAFF.